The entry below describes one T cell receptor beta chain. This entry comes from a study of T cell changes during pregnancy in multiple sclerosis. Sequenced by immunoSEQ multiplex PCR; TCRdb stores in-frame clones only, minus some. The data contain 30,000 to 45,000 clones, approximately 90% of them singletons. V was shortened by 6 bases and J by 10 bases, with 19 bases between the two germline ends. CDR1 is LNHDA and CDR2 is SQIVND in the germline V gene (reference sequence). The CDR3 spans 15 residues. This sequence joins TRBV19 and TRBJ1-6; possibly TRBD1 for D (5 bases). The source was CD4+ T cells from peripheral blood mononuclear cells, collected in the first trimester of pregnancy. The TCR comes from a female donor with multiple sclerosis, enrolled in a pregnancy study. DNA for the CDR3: TGTGCCAGTAGAACTCAGGGAGGGAAAGAATCACCCCTCCACTTT. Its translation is CASRTQGGKESPLHF.